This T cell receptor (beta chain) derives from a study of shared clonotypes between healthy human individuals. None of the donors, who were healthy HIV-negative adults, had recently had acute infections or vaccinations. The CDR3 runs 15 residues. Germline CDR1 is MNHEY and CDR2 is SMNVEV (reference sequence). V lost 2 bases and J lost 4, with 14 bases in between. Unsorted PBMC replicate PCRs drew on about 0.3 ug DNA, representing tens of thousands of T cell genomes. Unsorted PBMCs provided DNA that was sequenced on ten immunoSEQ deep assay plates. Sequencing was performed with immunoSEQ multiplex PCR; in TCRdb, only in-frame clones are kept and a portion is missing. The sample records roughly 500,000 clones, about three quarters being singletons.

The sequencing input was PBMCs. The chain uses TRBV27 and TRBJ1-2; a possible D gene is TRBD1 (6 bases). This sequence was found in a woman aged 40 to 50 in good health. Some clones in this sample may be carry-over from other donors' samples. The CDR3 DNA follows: TGTGCCAGCAGTTTAGGGGCCGGGGGCATCTATGGCTACACCTTC. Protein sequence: CASSLGAGGIYGYTF.